This T cell receptor (beta chain) is drawn from a study of blood T cell repertoires in COVID-19. Study in general: Sites across the United States, Italy and Spain contributed samples from acute and convalescent COVID-19.

The CDR3 contains 14 residues. Trimming took 5 bases from V and 7 from J; bases not matched to a gene: 7. The V gene's germline CDR1 is SGHRS and CDR2 YFSETQ. In the source study's methods: Quantification of nucleated cells was approximated via reference gene primer amplification. Profiling relied on immunoSEQ multiplex PCR, and the TCRdb table lists in-frame clones only, not all of them. The D gene and trimming were derived from the DNA, and the V and J assignments and clone size from that table. The sample has some 30,000 clones, 84% seen once. Sequences were obtained from peripheral blood. The chain combines TRBV5-1 with TRBJ2-7; TRBD1 aligns across 12 bases. This receptor was identified in a man of 80 years or more with active COVID-19. CDR3 in amino acids: CASRHGTGGVEQYF. The CDR3, as DNA: TGCGCCAGCAGGCACGGGACAGGGGGCGTAGAGCAGTACTTC.